Sequencing of this T cell receptor (beta chain) was carried out in a study of PD-1 blockade in classical Hodgkin lymphoma. In germline, CDR1 is PRHDT, CDR2 FYEKMQ (reference sequence). The CDR3 has 14 amino acids. Unmatched junction bases numbered 2, after V lost 3 bases and J lost 4 bases. The table came from immunoSEQ multiplex PCR; TCRdb's copy has only in-frame clones and leaves some out. The table shows roughly 40,000 clones, with about nine tenths occurring only once. Every patient had relapsed following autologous stem cell transplantation, and cohorts differed in brentuximab vedotin exposure.

The J gene is TRBJ1-2, the V gene TRBV13; TRBD1 aligns across 10 bases. This sample comprised peripheral blood mononuclear cells (PBMCs), obtained at baseline. The sequence was obtained from a human donor with classical Hodgkin lymphoma. The CDR3 sequence: CASSLGQGSYGYTF. The CDR3 DNA reads as TGTGCCAGCAGCTTGGGACAGGGGAGCTATGGCTACACCTTC.